Listed here are 27 T cell receptor beta chains from one sample, sequenced in a study of response to subunit inactivated influenza vaccine. Via MiXCR, TCRdb re-called the RT-PCR reads, giving one row per CDR3 protein. This table has 200,000 to 300,000 distinct CDR3 sequences, 9% to 15% appearing once. The specimen was non-naive T cells sorted from PBMCs, collected 14 days before vaccination. The receptors here all came from a man aged 50 to 59 who received an inactivated influenza vaccine.

A word on this clonotype: A much bigger clone sits one base away, suggesting this may be a read error. This chain connects TRBV12-3 or TRBV12-4 to TRBJ2-7; a weak D match, TRBD2 (6 bases). The CDR3 consists of 15 residues. The CDR3 DNA reads TGTGCCAGCAGTTTGGAGGGACTGATCCGGGACGAGCAGCACTTC. As protein: CASSLEGLIRDEQHF.

This sequence joins TRBV20-1 and TRBJ2-5, with 7 nucleotides matching TRBD1. Germline assignment: CDR1 DFQATT and CDR2 SNEGSKA (reference sequence). Trimming took 3 bases from V and 5 from J; bases not matched to a gene: 12. The CDR3 consists of 15 residues. The CDR3 spells CSASRQGFSQETQYF. DNA for the CDR3: TGCAGTGCTAGTCGACAGGGTTTTTCTCAGGAGACCCAGTACTTC.

This clonotype was seen ten or more times. The V and J genes are TRBV12-3 or TRBV12-4 and TRBJ1-5, with TRBD1 as a possible D gene (5 bases). The CDR3 extends over 12 amino acids. Trimming pared 5 bases from V and 7 bases from J, leaving 9 bases between. The CDR3 loop is CASSPTGQPQHF. Written as DNA, the CDR3 is TGTGCCAGCAGTCCAACAGGACAGCCCCAGCATTTT.

This clonotype was picked up many times. V and J are TRBV20-1 and TRBJ2-7, with D possibly being TRBD2 (6 bases). V lost 5 bases, J lost 2 bases, and 16 bases lay in between. The CDR3 is 14 amino acids. Germline V gene data show CDR1 as DFQATT and CDR2 as SNEGSKA (reference sequence). The chain's CDR3 is CSASPPTGAYEQYF. The CDR3 DNA sequence: TGCAGTGCTTCTCCTCCCACGGGGGCCTACGAGCAGTACTTC.

DNA of the CDR3: TGTGCCACCAGTGAATCCGGGACTGCAGGGTCGGATACGCAGTATTTT. Protein product: CATSESGTAGSDTQYF. The chain is built from TRBV24-1 and TRBJ2-3, with D maybe TRBD2 (6 bases). This CDR3 has 16 amino acids. Germline V lookup: CDR1 KGHDR, CDR2 SFDVKD. V lost 4 bases, J lost 6 bases, and 19 bases lay in between.

In this sample, this clonotype turned up many times. The chain uses TRBV7-9 and TRBJ1-5, with D possibly being TRBD1 (5 bases). This CDR3 is 13 amino acids long. V shed 5 bases and J shed 3 bases, with 8 bases lying between them. Germline V gives CDR1 SEHNR, CDR2 FQNEAQ (reference sequence). Written as DNA, the CDR3 is TGTGCCAGCAGCGAGGACAACAATCAGCCCCAGCATTTT. Its translation: CASSEDNNQPQHF. Using reference TRBV7-9 and TRBJ1-5 for the parts outside the CDR3, the full variable domain is DTGVSQNPRHKITKRGQNVTFRCDPISEHNRLYWYRQTLGQGPEFLTYFQNEAQLEKSRLLSDRFSAERPKGSFSTLEIQRTEQGDSAMYLCASSEDNNQPQHFGDGTRLSIL.

This clonotype has a handful of counts. V and J are TRBV7-2 and TRBJ2-3; a possible D gene is TRBD2 (5 bases). Germline assignment: CDR1 SGHTA and CDR2 FQGNSA. There are 13 residues in the CDR3. Trimming took 2 bases from V and 5 from J, leaving 8 bases between them. The CDR3 DNA follows: TGTGCCAGCAGCTTAAACAGCGGAGATACGCAGTATTTT. Protein product: CASSLNSGDTQYF.

This clonotype was detected only a few times. The chain couples TRBV7-2 to TRBJ1-4; tentatively, D is TRBD1 (5 bases). With 1 base removed from V and 2 bases from J, the gap between germline ends came to 11 bases. Germline V gene lookup returns CDR1 SGHTA and CDR2 FQGNSA. CDR3 length: 16 amino acids. CDR3 sequence reads: CASSLGAGRTNEKLFF. The CDR3 DNA follows: TGTGCCAGCAGCTTAGGGGCAGGGAGGACTAATGAAAAACTGTTTTTT.

A few counts support this clonotype. For the CDR3, the DNA is TGTGCCAGCAGCCATTACAGGGACTCTGGAAACACCATATATTTT. This gives the protein CASSHYRDSGNTIYF. The chain couples TRBV3-1 to TRBJ1-3, with D possibly TRBD1 on 6 matching bases. This CDR3 region has 15 residues. V shed 3 bases and J shed 0 bases, with 9 bases lying between them. Germline V CDR1 and CDR2: LGHDT, YNNKEL (reference sequence). Full variable domain (missing parts from reference TRBV3-1 and TRBJ1-3): DTAVSQTPKYLVTQMGNDKSIKCEQNLGHDTMYWYKQDSKKFLKIMFSYNNKELIINETVPNRFSPKSPDKAHLNLHINSLELGDSAVYFCASSHYRDSGNTIYFGEGSWLTVV.

This clonotype was seen repeatedly, ten times or more. V is TRBV5-1 and J is TRBJ2-3; either TRBD1 or TRBD2 may supply D (5 bases each). CDR3 length: 15 residues. CDR1 and CDR2 (germline): SGHRS, YFSETQ. V was trimmed by 3 bases and J by 1 base, leaving 12 bases between them. The CDR3 here is CASSSGTPGTDTQYF. CDR3 in DNA: TGCGCCAGCAGCTCCGGGACCCCCGGCACAGATACGCAGTATTTT.

The chain uses TRBV4-2 and TRBJ1-2, with D perhaps TRBD1 (5 bases). Germline V lookup: CDR1 LGHNA, CDR2 YNFKEQ. V was trimmed by 0 bases and J by 4 bases, leaving 15 bases between them. This CDR3 comprises 16 residues. The DNA of the CDR3 is TGTGCCAGCAGCCAAGATAGAGTTGACAGTCTCTATGGCTACACCTTC. It yields the protein CASSQDRVDSLYGYTF.

The chain links TRBV14 to TRBJ1-4; TRBD1 might be the D (5 bases). The CDR3 is made up of 14 amino acids. V was pared by 0 bases and J by 12 bases, with 14 bases between. Germline CDR1 SGHDN, CDR2 FVKESK. CDR3 sequence (DNA): TGTGCCAGCAGCCAAGATCTCGTCGGCAGGGAACTGTTTTTT. Protein: CASSQDLVGRELFF.

The chain employs TRBV7-6 and TRBJ2-7; 8 nucleotides match TRBD2. The germline V gene encodes CDR1 SGHVS and CDR2 FNYEAQ. The CDR3 loop spans 15 amino acids. V trimming: 5 bases; J trimming: 2 bases; junction bases outside the gene matches: 8. DNA for the CDR3: TGTGCCAGCAGCCGTATAGCGGGAAATCCCTACGAGCAGTACTTC. Encoded protein: CASSRIAGNPYEQYF. The complete variable domain, with remaining parts taken from reference TRBV7-6 and TRBJ2-7, reads GAGVSQSPRYKVTKRGQDVALRCDPISGHVSLYWYRQALGQGPEFLTYFNYEAQQDKSGLPNDRFSAERPEGSISTLTIQRTEQRDSAMYRCASSRIAGNPYEQYFGPGTRLTVT.

The V call is TRBV7-2, the J call TRBJ2-7; the D gene is possibly TRBD1 (6 bases). Germline CDR1 and CDR2: SGHTA and FQGNSA. CDR3 size: 12 residues. V lost 2 bases and J lost 10, with 12 bases in between. The CDR3 reads CASSLSQGKQYF. CDR3 in DNA: TGTGCCAGCAGCTTATCTCAGGGGAAACAGTACTTC. The entire variable domain, with the rest obtained from reference TRBV7-2 and TRBJ2-7, is as follows: GAGVSQSPSNKVTEKGKDVELRCDPISGHTALYWYRQSLGQGLEFLIYFQGNSAPDKSGLPSDRFSAERTGGSVSTLTIQRTQQEDSAVYLCASSLSQGKQYFGPGTRLTVT.

J is TRBJ2-5 and V is TRBV7-8, with 9 nucleotides matching TRBD2. Germline lookup yields CDR1 SGHVS and CDR2 FQNEAQ. The J segment lost 4 bases and the V segment lost 5 bases, leaving 14 bases of the junction unmatched. The CDR3 is made up of 17 amino acids. DNA for the CDR3: TGTGCCAGCAGCCCCCAGGGCGGGAGGGCCTTCGTAGAGACCCAGTACTTC. It specifies CASSPQGGRAFVETQYF.

In this sample, this clonotype turned up many times. J is TRBJ2-5 and V is TRBV28; 11 bases agree with TRBD1. Germline-derived CDR1 and CDR2 are MDHEN and SYDVKM. J lost 7 bases, V lost 4 bases, and 8 bases had no gene match. The CDR3 is 15 amino acids. The CDR3 sequence is CASSSDGDRGGTQYF. The CDR3 bases are TGTGCCAGCAGTTCAGACGGGGACAGGGGGGGGACCCAGTACTTC.

Here the CDR3 DNA reads TGCAGTGCTACTCCCCCTAGCGGGAGTCTTGAGACCCAGTACTTC. It is translated as CSATPPSGSLETQYF. The chain links TRBV20-1 to TRBJ2-5; 10 bases align to TRBD2. With 4 bases clipped from V and 5 bases from J, the junction kept 10 bases outside the gene matches. This CDR3 region has 15 residues. Germline CDR1 is DFQATT and CDR2 is SNEGSKA (reference sequence).

The chain is built from TRBV20-1 and TRBJ2-7; maybe TRBD1 (5 bases). V dropped 6 bases and J dropped 2 bases, with 11 bases sitting between them. In germline, CDR1 is DFQATT, CDR2 SNEGSKA (reference sequence). This CDR3 comprises 12 residues. The CDR3 DNA follows: TGCAGTGCAAGTGGGGCCGCCTACGAGCAGTACTTC. It codes for CSASGAAYEQYF.

The chain uses TRBV7-2 and TRBJ1-6; a weak D match, TRBD1 (5 bases). Germline CDR1 reads SGHTA; CDR2 reads FQGNSA. CDR3 length: 14 amino acids. Trimming cost V 5 bases and J 9 bases, with 14 bases left between them. In nucleotides, the CDR3 is TGTGCCAGCAGCATAGACAGTGGGGGTTCACCCCTCCACTTT. Encoded protein: CASSIDSGGSPLHF.

The sample holds many counts of this clonotype. The chain employs TRBV12-3 or TRBV12-4 and TRBJ2-5, with 12 bases lining up with TRBD1. This CDR3 is 16 amino acids long. Trimming cost V 6 bases and J 4 bases; bases outside gene matches: 9. CDR3 in DNA: TGTGCCAGCAGCCTGGGGACAGGGGGCGGTTTAGAGACCCAGTACTTC. Translated, it gives CASSLGTGGGLETQYF.

This clonotype came up many times. The DNA of the CDR3 is TGTGCCAGCAGCCACCCCGGACAGGGAGATGGCTACACCTTC. Its protein product is CASSHPGQGDGYTF. The genes are TRBV4-2 and TRBJ1-2; 8 bases agree with TRBD1. This CDR3 is built from 14 residues. Germline CDR1 LGHNA, CDR2 YNFKEQ. The V segment lost 3 bases and the J segment 6 bases; nucleotides outside the gene matches: 6.

This sequence joins TRBV4-3 and TRBJ2-5; D remains unclear. Looked up from germline, CDR1 is LGHNA and CDR2 is YSLEER. Deletions cut 3 bases from V and 5 bases from J, with 10 bases between. CDR3 size: 13 residues. DNA for the CDR3: TGCGCCAGCAGCCAGTTCTCTGGTGAGACCCAGTACTTC. It codes for CASSQFSGETQYF.

The V and J genes are TRBV18 and TRBJ2-7; D possibly corresponds to TRBD1 (5 bases). The CDR3 runs to 12 residues. The V gene lost 4 bases and the J gene lost 6 bases, with 10 bases spanning the gap. Germline CDR1 reads KGHSH; CDR2 reads LQKENI. The CDR3 sequence: CASSRTGSEQYF. The CDR3 coding sequence is TGTGCCAGCTCACGAACAGGCTCCGAGCAGTACTTC.

This chain links TRBV7-9 with TRBJ2-6; D call uncertain. CDR3 length equals 16 residues. The ends were cut back, 2 bases at V and 0 bases at J, with 8 bases in the middle. Germline-derived CDR1 and CDR2 are SEHNR and FQNEAQ (reference sequence). In DNA, the CDR3 is TGTGCCAGCAGCTTAAAGGGTCTCTCTGGGGCCAACGTCCTGACTTTC. This encodes CASSLKGLSGANVLTF. Using reference TRBV7-9 and TRBJ2-6 for the parts outside the CDR3, the full variable domain is DTGVSQNPRHKITKRGQNVTFRCDPISEHNRLYWYRQTLGQGPEFLTYFQNEAQLEKSRLLSDRFSAERPKGSFSTLEIQRTEQGDSAMYLCASSLKGLSGANVLTFGAGSRLTVL.

The table lists this clonotype with a few counts. V usage is TRBV4-1 and J usage is TRBJ1-3, with D possibly being TRBD1 (5 bases). CDR1 is MGHRA, CDR2 YSYEKL, per germline. The CDR3 length is 15 residues. The V and J ends lost 5 bases and 0 bases respectively, with 11 bases between them. In DNA form, the CDR3 reads TGCGCCAGCAGCTTTGACAGAGACTCTGGAAACACCATATATTTT. Translated: CASSFDRDSGNTIYF.

The chain links TRBV7-2 to TRBJ2-3; tentatively, D is TRBD1 or TRBD2 (6 bases each). The CDR3 has 18 residues. Germline CDR1 is SGHTA and CDR2 is FQGNSA. V dropped 0 bases and J dropped 5 bases, with 21 bases sitting between them. CDR3 coding DNA: TGTGCCAGCAGCTTAGCCCTCCCGGGGGCCCTGGGTGAAGATACGCAGTATTTT. Amino acids: CASSLALPGALGEDTQYF.

This clonotype was counted a few times. The rearrangement joins TRBV12-3 or TRBV12-4 to TRBJ2-2; no clear D. Trimming cost V 6 bases and J 4 bases, with 9 bases left between them. CDR3 length: 13 residues. The CDR3 nucleotides read TGTGCCAGCAGCCTTACAACCACCGGGGAGCTGTTTTTT. Translation: CASSLTTTGELFF.